The 12 T cell receptor beta chains below all came from one sample that was sequenced in a study of post-analysis software for immune sequencing data. Their antigens remain unidentified. Study conclusions and caveats: Among five TRBV segments more frequent in patients than controls were TRBV5-6, TRBV5-1 and TRBV20-1.

Unique-molecular-identifier-tagged TCR beta cDNA libraries were used. Using its own MiXCR run on the PCR reads, TCRdb lists one record per CDR3 protein. The sample lists about 200,000 distinct CDR3 sequences, roughly 28% occurring once. The specimen was blood. The receptors shown here come from a girl under 18 with multiple sclerosis.

The V and J genes are TRBV6-5 and TRBJ2-2; D unclear. This CDR3 spans 14 amino acids. Germline loops: CDR1 MNHEY, CDR2 SVGAGI. V was trimmed by 6 bases and J by 1 base, leaving 9 bases between them. The CDR3 is CASRPWENTGELFF. CDR3 nucleotides: TGTGCCAGCAGACCCTGGGAGAACACCGGGGAGCTGTTTTTT.

The gene calls are TRBV14 and TRBJ1-4; 7 bases map to TRBD1. V shed 0 bases and J 7 bases; nucleotides not matched to a gene: 5. Germline V lookup: CDR1 SGHDN, CDR2 FVKESK. The CDR3 is 15 residues long. CDR3 sequence (DNA): TGTGCCAGCAGCCAAGAGCGGGCAGGGGGTGAAAAACTGTTTTTT. Residues: CASSQERAGGEKLFF.

This clonotype turned up a few times. The chain recombines TRBV25-1 with TRBJ2-5; TRBD2 is a possible D gene (5 bases). The CDR3 is made up of 17 amino acids. Trimming pared 2 bases from V and 4 bases from J, leaving 20 bases between. Germline V gene sequence: CDR1 MGHDK, CDR2 SYGVNS. The CDR3 nucleotides read TGTGCCAGCAGTGAAAGTCGATCACTAGACCGAAGAGAGACCCAGTACTTC. The encoded protein is CASSESRSLDRRETQYF.

The chain is built from TRBV5-1 and TRBJ2-5; TRBD1 is a possible D gene (5 bases). V lost 3 bases and J 1 base, leaving 13 bases between the germline ends. The CDR3 consists of 15 residues. Germline values: CDR1 SGHRS, CDR2 YFSETQ. The CDR3 DNA reads as TGCGCCAGCAGCTGGGTAAGGGGCCTCCAAGAGACCCAGTACTTC. It encodes CASSWVRGLQETQYF.

V is TRBV7-2 and J is TRBJ1-1; D is perhaps TRBD1 (5 bases). The CDR3 is made up of 16 amino acids. The germline CDR1 and CDR2 sequences are SGHTA and FQGNSA. V was shortened by 5 bases and J by 7 bases, with 23 bases between the two germline ends. CDR3 loop: CASSPFGARASLEAFF. The CDR3, as DNA: TGTGCCAGCAGCCCCTTCGGCGCCAGGGCCTCTCTTGAAGCTTTCTTT.

Concerning this clonotype: This could be a read error, since a much larger clone is one nucleotide away. V and J are TRBV4-1 and TRBJ2-5, with 10 bases identical to TRBD1. V dropped 3 bases and J dropped 11; count of bases not matched to a gene: 12. The germline gives CDR1 MGHRA, CDR2 YSYEKL. The CDR3 contains 15 residues. CDR3 sequence (DNA): TGCGCCAGCAGCCAGCCGGGACAGGGGAACAATGAGCAGTACTTC. Its protein is CASSQPGQGNNEQYF.

This clonotype occurred a few times. The rearrangement links TRBV30 to TRBJ2-7, with 9 bases lining up with TRBD1. The CDR3 sequence is 11 residues long. Trimming took 2 bases from V and 12 from J; bases not matched to a gene: 5. Germline CDR1 is GTSNPN and CDR2 is SVGIG (reference sequence). The CDR3 DNA reads as TGTGCCTGGAGTCTTGGACAGGGGCCGTACTTC. It codes for CAWSLGQGPYF.

This clonotype was recorded at least ten times. The genes are TRBV6-5 and TRBJ2-5; no firm D call. V was cut by 2 bases and J by 5 bases, with 18 bases left in between. Per germline, CDR1 MNHEY and CDR2 SVGAGI. The length of the CDR3 is 16 residues. The CDR3 DNA is TGTGCCAGCAGTTACGAGCACCTTGGCCGGCGGGAGACCCAGTACTTC. It is translated as CASSYEHLGRRETQYF.

This clonotype was counted only a few times. The chain combines TRBV19 with TRBJ1-1, with a possible D match to TRBD1 (5 bases). Germline assignment: CDR1 LNHDA and CDR2 SQIVND (reference sequence). The CDR3 length is 11 residues. Trimming took 7 bases from V and 8 from J, leaving 11 bases between them. The CDR3 DNA reads as TGTGCCAGTACTAGGGGACGGGAAGCTTTCTTT. Translated, it gives CASTRGREAFF. The whole variable domain, filled in from reference TRBV19 and TRBJ1-1, reads DGGITQSPKYLFRKEGQNVTLSCEQNLNHDAMYWYRQDPGQGLRLIYYSQIVNDFQKGDIAEGYSVSREKKESFPLTVTSAQKNPTAFYLCASTRGREAFFGQGTRLTVV.

Of note for this clonotype: A single base separates this from a much larger clone, so it may be a read error. The chain combines TRBV5-1 with TRBJ2-3, with 9 nucleotides matching TRBD1. With V trimmed by 4 bases and J by 4 bases, 7 bases remained unmatched. The CDR3 spans 15 residues. Germline CDR1 and CDR2: SGHRS and YFSETQ. For the CDR3, the DNA is TGCGCCAGCAGCGCCGGGACAGGGCTCGCAGATACGCAGTATTTT. It yields the protein CASSAGTGLADTQYF.

In this sample, this clonotype turned up many times. The chain has TRBV29-1 and TRBJ1-2, with a weak D call TRBD1 (6 bases). V shed 2 bases and J shed 7 bases, with 11 bases lying between them. The CDR3 contains 12 residues. Germline loops: CDR1 SQVTM, CDR2 ANQGSEA. Here the CDR3 reads CSVEPGGSGYTF. CDR3 in DNA: TGCAGCGTTGAACCGGGGGGCAGTGGCTACACCTTC.

For this clonotype: A junction boundary mismatches the germline segment, possibly from a read error. J is TRBJ2-2 and V is TRBV7-7, with 8 positions matching TRBD1. CDR1 is SSHAT and CDR2 is FNYEAQ in the germline V gene (reference sequence). The CDR3 runs to 15 residues. The CDR3 DNA sequence: TGTGCTAGCAGCACAGGGACAGGCGACACCGGGGAGCTGTTTTTT. Its protein product is CASSTGTGDTGELFF.